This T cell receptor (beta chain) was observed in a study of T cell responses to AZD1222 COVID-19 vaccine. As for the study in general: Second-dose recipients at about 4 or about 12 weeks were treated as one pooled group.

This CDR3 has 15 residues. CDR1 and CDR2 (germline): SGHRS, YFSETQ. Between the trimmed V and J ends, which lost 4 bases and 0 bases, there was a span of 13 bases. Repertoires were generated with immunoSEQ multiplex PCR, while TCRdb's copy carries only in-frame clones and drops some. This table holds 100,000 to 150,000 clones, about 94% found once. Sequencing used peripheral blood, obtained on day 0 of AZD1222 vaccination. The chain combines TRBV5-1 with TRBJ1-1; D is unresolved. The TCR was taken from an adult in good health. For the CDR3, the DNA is TGCGCCAGCAGCGTGGAGGAAGCCTTGAACACTGAAGCTTTCTTT. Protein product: CASSVEEALNTEAFF.